Listed below are T cell receptor beta chains from one sample, sequenced in a study of CD8 T cells in ankylosing spondylitis. TCRdb redid the calling of the 5' RACE reads with MiXCR, one entry per CDR3 protein. The sample lists hundreds of thousands of distinct CDR3 sequences; roughly 27% were seen once. Sequenced material: blood, either unsorted or a sorted T cell fraction (not recorded which). The origin of the receptors is a male donor with ankylosing spondylitis. Both conserved end residues are trimmed from each CDR3. Only part of the rows carry a size: once, few, many, or a class if the clone is expanded.

ASSPRTSGRPSTDTQY	few	TRBV11-2
ASSSTGPINSPLH	.	TRBV5-1
ASSLEDPGGETQY	.	TRBV5-1
ASSQDKYGGGRIAGELF	few	TRBV3-1
ASRSDPGPNTEAF	.	TRBV10-1
ASKQGPTEYEQF	.	TRBV27
ASSDSQGDGYT	.	TRBV10-1
ASSATSGLYEQY	few	TRBV12-3/TRBV12-4
ASSRTSSNTEAF	.	TRBV4-1
ATSDFQGQGNEQF	.	TRBV24-1
ATSRTPQGDGYT	few	TRBV15
ASSLAGGDNSPLH	.	TRBV5-1
ASSLVGTTKETQY	.	TRBV12-3/TRBV12-4
SARDRGGGTEAF	.	TRBV20-1
SARVWLAGRIGETQY	.	TRBV20-1
ASSVGLAGGADTQY	.	TRBV5-1
SVGTIQETQY	many	TRBV29-1
SATRTSALGTQY	.	TRBV20-1
ASSPRSGGPPDTQY	few	TRBV18
ASSFTSEGPNEQF	few	TRBV12-3/TRBV12-4
ASSYLRQISYNEQF	few	TRBV11-2
ATSRGLADTGELF	many	TRBV15
SASTSGIADTQY	.	TRBV20-1
ASSEAWGSGQPQH	once	TRBV6-1
SVGTSGSYEQY	many	TRBV29-1
ASSPGMGDEQY	.	TRBV18
ASRAFVGGKYGYT	.	TRBV5-1
ASSQTDIFEAF	.	TRBV3-1
ASSRLGHGNYGYT	.	TRBV25-1
SATGDGGNQPQH	few	TRBV20-1
ASSPRQVTGNTEAF	.	TRBV18
ASSFPGSPLH	.	TRBV12-3/TRBV12-4
ASSHRTSGINEQF	.	TRBV11-3
ASSPRTGGTDTQY	.	TRBV7-2
ASNLLGLETQY	.	TRBV2
ASSLVGQGADTQY	few	TRBV5-1
ASLPGNTGANVLT	few	TRBV5-1
SAEDPGSFEQY	.	TRBV20-1
ASSHPQLAGQDEQF	.	TRBV5-1
ASSSYSGEQF	.	TRBV7-2
ASSLTGGHEKLF	.	TRBV12-3/TRBV12-4
SASRTATNEKLF	few	TRBV20-1
ASRVAGGPDTQY	.	TRBV19
ASSVTSGRTYNEQF	.	TRBV12-3/TRBV12-4
ASSLAGVFNTGELF	few	TRBV7-2